These 23 T cell receptor beta chains were sequenced from one sample in a study of cytomegalovirus exposure and HLA in healthy donors. PCR employed 60 Vbeta and 13 Jbeta primers. Here immunoSEQ multiplex PCR was the method, and the copy in TCRdb shows in-frame clones only, minus some. Of about 83,000 clones in the sample, 60% to 85% were seen once. Sequencing used PBMCs. The source is a man younger than 30 in good health and CMV-seropositive.

The chain carries TRBV2 and TRBJ2-7, with a tentative D call TRBD2 (6 bases). Germline assignment: CDR1 SNHLY and CDR2 FYNNEI. The CDR3 covers 13 residues. Trimming cost V 2 bases and J 7 bases, with 12 bases left between them. CDR3 sequence: CASSENGRGEQYF. CDR3 DNA: TGTGCCAGCAGTGAAAACGGGAGAGGTGAGCAGTACTTC.

This rearrangement joins TRBV6-5 to TRBJ1-2; unclear D gene. Trimming removed 3 bases from V and 4 bases from J, with 18 bases in between. Germline V lookup: CDR1 MNHEY, CDR2 SVGAGI. CDR3 length equals 16 residues. For the CDR3, the DNA is TGTGCCAGCAGTTATACGGCAGAGGCTGAGGGCTATGGCTACACCTTC. Its protein product is CASSYTAEAEGYGYTF.

In DNA, the CDR3 is TGTGCCAGCAGCGCGGACAGTGCAACTAATGAAAAACTGTTTTTT. Translating it yields CASSADSATNEKLFF. V usage is TRBV5-4 and J usage is TRBJ1-4; tentative D call: TRBD1 (6 bases). V gave up 4 bases and J gave up 0 bases, with 10 bases separating them. The germline CDR1 and CDR2 sequences are SGHNT and YYREEE (reference sequence). The CDR3 spans 15 residues.

The V and J genes are TRBV27 and TRBJ1-2, with D tentatively TRBD1 (5 bases). V shed 2 bases and J shed 4 bases, with 11 bases lying between them. Germline V gene data show CDR1 as MNHEY and CDR2 as SMNVEV (reference sequence). CDR3 size: 14 residues. DNA for the CDR3: TGTGCCAGCAGTTTAAGACAGCCGACCTATGGCTACACCTTC. This codes for CASSLRQPTYGYTF.

The chain combines TRBV18 with TRBJ1-2, with a tentative D call TRBD1 (6 bases). In germline, CDR1 is KGHSH, CDR2 LQKENI. The V end lost 5 bases, the J end lost 4 bases, and 14 bases lay between the germline ends. The CDR3 covers 14 residues. This CDR3 reads CASSTAGDAYGYTF. DNA for the CDR3: TGTGCCAGCTCAACTGCAGGGGATGCCTATGGCTACACCTTC.

V and J are TRBV25-1 and TRBJ2-1; D gene uncertain. V lost 5 bases, J lost 3 bases, and 5 bases lay in between. This CDR3 region has 12 residues. Germline assignment: CDR1 MGHDK and CDR2 SYGVNS. The CDR3: CASSTGYNEQFF. The CDR3 DNA is TGTGCCAGCAGTACTGGCTACAATGAGCAGTTCTTC.

The V gene is TRBV29-1, the J gene TRBJ2-1, with 8 bases lining up with TRBD1. J was trimmed by 7 bases and V by 3 bases; bases with no gene match: 5. There are 13 residues in the CDR3. The germline gives CDR1 SQVTM, CDR2 ANQGSEA. The CDR3 nucleotides are TGCAGCGTTGACAGGGGGCTTCGGAATGAGCAGTTCTTC. Translation gives CSVDRGLRNEQFF.

V usage is TRBV7-2 and J usage is TRBJ2-7; 7 bases are shared with TRBD1. Germline-derived CDR1 and CDR2 are SGHTA and FQGNSA. This CDR3 spans 14 amino acids. Trimming cost V 4 bases and J 2 bases; bases outside gene matches: 5. CDR3 amino acids: CASSSHTGAYEQYF. CDR3 bases: TGTGCCAGCAGCTCCCACACAGGGGCCTACGAGCAGTACTTC.

This clone was counted once. This sequence joins TRBV12-5 and TRBJ2-5; possibly TRBD1 for D (5 bases). This CDR3 contains 9 residues. Germline CDR1 is LGHNT and CDR2 is FRNRAP. In DNA form, the CDR3 reads TGTGGGAACAGGGAGACCCAGTACTTC. It yields the protein CGNRETQYF.

The chain uses TRBV20-1 and TRBJ2-7; D not resolved. This CDR3 has 10 amino acids. The V gene's germline CDR1 is DFQATT and CDR2 SNEGSKA (reference sequence). Trimming took off 6 bases at V and 6 bases at J, with 9 bases between the two ends. DNA for the CDR3: TGCAGTGCCGCCAACATCGAGCAGTACTTC. The encoded protein is CSAANIEQYF.

The chain links TRBV7-2 to TRBJ1-1; no clear D. There are 14 residues in the CDR3. The germline V gene encodes CDR1 SGHTA and CDR2 FQGNSA. The V end lost 8 bases, the J end lost 0 bases, and 13 bases lay between the germline ends. The DNA for the CDR3 is TGTGCCAGCTTACTAAGTCAGCTGAACACTGAAGCTTTCTTT. Residues: CASLLSQLNTEAFF. Supplemented by reference TRBV7-2 and TRBJ1-1, the full variable domain reads GAGVSQSPSNKVTEKGKDVELRCDPISGHTALYWYRQSLGQGLEFLIYFQGNSAPDKSGLPSDRFSAERTGGSVSTLTIQRTQQEDSAVYLCASLLSQLNTEAFFGQGTRLTVV.

The J gene is TRBJ1-1, the V gene TRBV6-5; 9 nucleotides align to TRBD1. Germline assignment: CDR1 MNHEY and CDR2 SVGAGI. The CDR3 runs 16 residues. V was clipped by 2 bases and J by 0 bases; unmatched bases: 4. DNA of the CDR3: TGTGCCAGCAGTTACGACAGGGGGGCCATGAACACTGAAGCTTTCTTT. The encoded protein is CASSYDRGAMNTEAFF.

CDR3 nucleotides: TGTGCCAGCAGCCCGACCGTGGGTCTCGGGGGCACCGGGGAGCTGTTTTTT. Its protein product is CASSPTVGLGGTGELFF. V and J are TRBV13 and TRBJ2-2; tentatively, D is TRBD2 (6 bases). V was shortened by 5 bases and J by 4 bases, with 20 bases between the two germline ends. Germline CDR1 reads PRHDT; CDR2 reads FYEKMQ (reference sequence). This CDR3 is built from 17 residues.

The chain joins TRBV9 to TRBJ2-6; 7 bases line up with TRBD2. Germline V gene lookup returns CDR1 SGDLS and CDR2 YYNGEE. This CDR3 is built from 19 residues. V dropped 3 bases and J dropped 0; count of bases not matched to a gene: 12. CDR3 amino acids: CASSEPSRGGTSGANVLTF. The CDR3 nucleotides read TGTGCCAGCAGCGAGCCCTCGCGCGGGGGTACCTCTGGGGCCAACGTCCTGACTTTC.

V usage is TRBV14 and J usage is TRBJ1-2; D gene unclear. Germline V gene lookup returns CDR1 SGHDN and CDR2 FVKESK. The CDR3 runs 15 residues. V was clipped by 0 bases and J by 3 bases, with 11 bases between them. CDR3 DNA: TGTGCCAGCAGCCAAGACAGCGGCTCATACTATGGCTACACCTTC. It encodes CASSQDSGSYYGYTF.

This sequence joins TRBV27 and TRBJ1-1; 7 bases agree with TRBD1. Germline values: CDR1 MNHEY, CDR2 SMNVEV (reference sequence). The CDR3 is 15 amino acids. With 5 bases clipped from V and 2 bases from J, the junction kept 8 bases outside the gene matches. In DNA form, the CDR3 reads TGTGCCAGCAGTCCCTGGGGACAGCGCAACACTGAAGCTTTCTTT. It encodes CASSPWGQRNTEAFF.

This clone was detected only a few times. The chain combines TRBV5-6 with TRBJ1-3, with a possible D match to TRBD1 (5 bases). CDR1 SGHDT and CDR2 YYEEEE come from the germline V gene. The CDR3 contains 16 residues. Trimming removed 4 bases at V and 2 bases at J, with 16 bases between. Here the CDR3 DNA reads TGTGCCAGCAGCCTTACGTCCGGACATGCTGGAAACACCATATATTTT. Amino acids: CASSLTSGHAGNTIYF.

The chain recombines TRBV4-1 with TRBJ2-1, with 8 bases aligning to TRBD2. The CDR3 contains 16 residues. V was clipped by 0 bases and J by 5 bases; unmatched bases: 6. In germline, CDR1 is MGHRA, CDR2 YSYEKL. CDR3 bases: TGCGCCAGCAGCCAAGATTACGGGAGGGCCAACAATGAGCAGTTCTTC. Protein: CASSQDYGRANNEQFF.

The chain recombines TRBV2 with TRBJ2-2, with D maybe TRBD2 (5 bases). The CDR3 length is 13 residues. Trimming took 7 bases from V and 5 from J, leaving 11 bases between them. CDR1 and CDR2 (germline): SNHLY, FYNNEI. As DNA, the CDR3 is TGTGCCAGCAACCGGGAACGAACCGGGGAGCTGTTTTTT. It codes for CASNRERTGELFF.

The chain carries TRBV19 and TRBJ1-1; D is ambiguous. This CDR3 comprises 13 residues. The V gene lost 8 bases and the J gene lost 5 bases, with 15 bases spanning the gap. In germline, CDR1 is LNHDA, CDR2 SQIVND (reference sequence). The CDR3 region has the DNA TGTGCCAGTGGGGAGGGAGGGAGGACTGAAGCTTTCTTT. This encodes CASGEGGRTEAFF.

This clone was detected once. This rearrangement joins TRBV14 to TRBJ2-5; perhaps TRBD1 as D (5 bases). The CDR3 is 18 amino acids. V dropped 1 base and J dropped 3 bases, with 21 bases sitting between them. Per the germline V gene, CDR1 is SGHDN and CDR2 is FVKESK. The CDR3 here is CASSQVPDSHFTKETQYF. The CDR3, as DNA: TGTGCCAGCAGCCAAGTCCCTGACAGCCACTTCACCAAAGAGACCCAGTACTTC.

The genes are TRBV5-6 and TRBJ2-7; maybe TRBD2 (5 bases). The germline CDR1 and CDR2 sequences are SGHDT and YYEEEE. Trimming cost V 4 bases and J 2 bases, with 10 bases left between them. This CDR3 has 13 residues. CDR3 protein: CASSRSVTYEQYF. The CDR3 DNA is TGTGCCAGCAGCCGTAGCGTTACCTACGAGCAGTACTTC.

As to this clone: The sample carries other DNA sequences with the same CDR3. This chain joins TRBV29-1 and TRBJ2-7, with TRBD2 matching over 13 bases. The trim removed 4 bases at V and 7 bases at J, leaving 7 bases unmatched. This CDR3 has 14 amino acids. The germline gives CDR1 SQVTM, CDR2 ANQGSEA. The CDR3 sequence: CSVVGLAGVAEQYF. Written as DNA, the CDR3 is TGCAGCGTTGTTGGACTAGCGGGAGTAGCTGAGCAGTACTTC.